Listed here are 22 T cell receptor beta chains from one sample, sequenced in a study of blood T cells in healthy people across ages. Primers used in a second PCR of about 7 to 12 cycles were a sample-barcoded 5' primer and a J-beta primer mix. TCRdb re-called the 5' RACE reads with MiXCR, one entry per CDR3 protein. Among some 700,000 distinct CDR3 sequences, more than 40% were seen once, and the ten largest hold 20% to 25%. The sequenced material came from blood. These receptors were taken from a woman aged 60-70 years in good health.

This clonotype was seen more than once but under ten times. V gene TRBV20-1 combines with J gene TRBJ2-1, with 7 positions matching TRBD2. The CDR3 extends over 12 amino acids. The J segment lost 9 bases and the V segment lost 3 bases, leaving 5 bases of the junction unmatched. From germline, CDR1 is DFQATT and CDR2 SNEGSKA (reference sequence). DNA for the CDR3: TGCAGTGCTAGGGGCGGGAGTAGTGAGCAGTTCTTC. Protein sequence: CSARGGSSEQFF.

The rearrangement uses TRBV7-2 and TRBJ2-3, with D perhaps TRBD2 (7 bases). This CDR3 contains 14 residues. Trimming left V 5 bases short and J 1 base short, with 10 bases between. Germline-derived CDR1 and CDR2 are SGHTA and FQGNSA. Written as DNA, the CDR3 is TGTGCCAGCAGCGCGGGGGCTCGCACAGATACGCAGTATTTT. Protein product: CASSAGARTDTQYF.

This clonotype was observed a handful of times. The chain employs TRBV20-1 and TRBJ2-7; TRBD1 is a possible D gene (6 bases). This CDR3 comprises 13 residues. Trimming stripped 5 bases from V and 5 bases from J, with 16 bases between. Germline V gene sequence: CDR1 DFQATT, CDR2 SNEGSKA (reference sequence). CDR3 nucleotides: TGCAGTGCTGGGCTGAGGGACACTAACGAGCAGTACTTC. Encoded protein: CSAGLRDTNEQYF.

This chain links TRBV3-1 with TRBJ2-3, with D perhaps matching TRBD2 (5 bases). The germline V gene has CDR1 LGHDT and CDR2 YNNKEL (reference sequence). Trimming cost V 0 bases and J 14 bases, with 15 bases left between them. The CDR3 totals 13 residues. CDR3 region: CASSQDTRGSVYF. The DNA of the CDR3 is TGTGCCAGCAGCCAAGATACTAGAGGCAGTGTGTATTTT.

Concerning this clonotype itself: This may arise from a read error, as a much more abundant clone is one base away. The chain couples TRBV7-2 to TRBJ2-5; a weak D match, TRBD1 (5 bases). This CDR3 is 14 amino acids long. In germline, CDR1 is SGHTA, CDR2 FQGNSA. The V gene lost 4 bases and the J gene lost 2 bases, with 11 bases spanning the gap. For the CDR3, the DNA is TGTGCCAGCAGCTCCGACAGTGCGCAAGAGACCCAGTACTTC. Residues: CASSSDSAQETQYF.

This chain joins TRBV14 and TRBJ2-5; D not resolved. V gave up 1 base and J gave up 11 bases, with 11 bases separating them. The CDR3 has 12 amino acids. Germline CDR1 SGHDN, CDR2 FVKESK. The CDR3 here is CASSQGGSGQYF. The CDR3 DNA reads TGTGCCAGCAGCCAAGGAGGTAGTGGGCAGTACTTC.

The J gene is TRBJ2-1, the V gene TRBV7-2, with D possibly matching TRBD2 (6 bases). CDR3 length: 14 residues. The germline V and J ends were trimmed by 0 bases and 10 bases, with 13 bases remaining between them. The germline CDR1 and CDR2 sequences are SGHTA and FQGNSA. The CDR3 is CASSLAGGTYEQFF. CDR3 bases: TGTGCCAGCAGCTTAGCGGGCGGGACCTACGAGCAGTTCTTC.

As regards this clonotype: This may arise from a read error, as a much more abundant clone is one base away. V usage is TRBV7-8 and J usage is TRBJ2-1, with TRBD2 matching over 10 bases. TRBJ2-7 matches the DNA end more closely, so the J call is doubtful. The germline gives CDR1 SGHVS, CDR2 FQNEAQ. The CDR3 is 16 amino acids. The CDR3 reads CASSLLGLAFYNEQYF. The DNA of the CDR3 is TGTGCCAGCAGCTTATTGGGACTAGCGTTCTACAATGAGCAGTACTTC.

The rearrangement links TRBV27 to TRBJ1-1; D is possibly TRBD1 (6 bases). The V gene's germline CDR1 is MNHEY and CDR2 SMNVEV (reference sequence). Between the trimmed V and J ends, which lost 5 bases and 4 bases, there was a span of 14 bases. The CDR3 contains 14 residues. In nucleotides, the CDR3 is TGTGCCAGCAGTGCCACAGGGCTAAGCACTGAAGCTTTCTTT. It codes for CASSATGLSTEAFF.

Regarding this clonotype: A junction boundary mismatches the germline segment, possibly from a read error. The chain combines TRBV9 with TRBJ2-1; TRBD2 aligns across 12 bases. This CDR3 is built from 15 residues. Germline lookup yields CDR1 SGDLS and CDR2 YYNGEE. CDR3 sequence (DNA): TGTGACAGCAGCTATACTAGCGGGGGGACCAATGAGCAGTTCTTC. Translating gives CDSSYTSGGTNEQFF.

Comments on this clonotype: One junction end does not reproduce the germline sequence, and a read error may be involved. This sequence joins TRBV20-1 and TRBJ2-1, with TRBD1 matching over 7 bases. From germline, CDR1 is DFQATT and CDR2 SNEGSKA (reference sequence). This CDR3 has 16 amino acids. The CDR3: CGARDEGAGAYNEQFF. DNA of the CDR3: TGCGGTGCTAGAGACGAGGGGGCCGGCGCCTACAATGAGCAGTTCTTC.

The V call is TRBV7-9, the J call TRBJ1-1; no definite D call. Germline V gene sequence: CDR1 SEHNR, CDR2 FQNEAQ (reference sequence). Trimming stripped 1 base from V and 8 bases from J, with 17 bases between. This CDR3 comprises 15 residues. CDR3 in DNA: TGTGCCAGCAGCTTAGGGAGCGGTAAGGGAAAGGAAGCTTTCTTT. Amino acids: CASSLGSGKGKEAFF.

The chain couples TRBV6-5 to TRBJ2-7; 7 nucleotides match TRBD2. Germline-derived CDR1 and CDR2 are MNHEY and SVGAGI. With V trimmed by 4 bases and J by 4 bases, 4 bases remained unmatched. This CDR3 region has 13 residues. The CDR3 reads CASSSGLGYEQYF. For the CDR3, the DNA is TGTGCCAGCAGTTCCGGACTAGGATACGAGCAGTACTTC.

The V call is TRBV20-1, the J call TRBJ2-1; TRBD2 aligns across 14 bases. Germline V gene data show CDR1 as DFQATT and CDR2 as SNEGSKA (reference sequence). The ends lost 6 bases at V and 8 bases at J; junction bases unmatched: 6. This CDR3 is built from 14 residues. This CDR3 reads CSARLAGGPDEQFF. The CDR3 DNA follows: TGCAGTGCGCGACTAGCGGGAGGGCCGGATGAGCAGTTCTTC.

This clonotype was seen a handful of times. CDR3 sequence: CASNGGSPLSGANVLTF. The CDR3 region has the DNA TGTGCCAGCAATGGGGGGTCCCCGCTCTCTGGGGCCAACGTCCTGACTTTC. The chain uses TRBV28 and TRBJ2-6; weak D call: TRBD2 (6 bases). This CDR3 has 17 residues. In germline, CDR1 is MDHEN, CDR2 SYDVKM. Trimming left V 7 bases short and J 0 bases short, with 16 bases between.

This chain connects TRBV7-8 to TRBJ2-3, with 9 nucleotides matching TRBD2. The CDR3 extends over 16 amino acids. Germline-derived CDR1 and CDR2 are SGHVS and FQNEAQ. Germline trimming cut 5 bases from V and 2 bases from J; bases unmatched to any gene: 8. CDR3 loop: CASSARLAGDTDTQYF. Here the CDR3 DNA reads TGTGCCAGCAGCGCCCGCTTAGCGGGGGACACAGATACGCAGTATTTT.

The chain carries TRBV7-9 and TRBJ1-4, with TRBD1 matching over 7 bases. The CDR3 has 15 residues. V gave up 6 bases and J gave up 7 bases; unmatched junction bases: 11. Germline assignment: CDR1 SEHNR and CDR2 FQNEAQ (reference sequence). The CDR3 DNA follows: TGTGCCAGCAGACGCGACAGGGCGGCTAGTGAAAAACTGTTTTTT. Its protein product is CASRRDRAASEKLFF.

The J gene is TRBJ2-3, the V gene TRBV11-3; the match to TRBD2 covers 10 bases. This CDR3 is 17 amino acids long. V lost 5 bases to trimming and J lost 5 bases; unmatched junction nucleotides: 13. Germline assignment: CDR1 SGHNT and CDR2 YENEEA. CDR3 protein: CASSPQGSGRAIDTQYF. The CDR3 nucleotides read TGTGCCAGCAGCCCCCAGGGCAGCGGGAGGGCTATAGATACGCAGTATTTT.

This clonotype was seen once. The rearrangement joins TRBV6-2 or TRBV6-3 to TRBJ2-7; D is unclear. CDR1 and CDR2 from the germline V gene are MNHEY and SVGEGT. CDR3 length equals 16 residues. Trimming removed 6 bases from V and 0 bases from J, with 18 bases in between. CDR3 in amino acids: CASSPPPTTSSYEQYF. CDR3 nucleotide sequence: TGTGCCAGCAGCCCTCCTCCTACTACAAGCTCCTACGAGCAGTACTTC.

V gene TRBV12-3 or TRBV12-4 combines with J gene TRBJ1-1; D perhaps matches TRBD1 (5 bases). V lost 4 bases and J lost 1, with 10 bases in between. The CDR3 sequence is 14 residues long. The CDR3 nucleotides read TGTGCCAGCAGTTCCGCGGACAAGAACACTGAAGCTTTCTTT. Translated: CASSSADKNTEAFF.

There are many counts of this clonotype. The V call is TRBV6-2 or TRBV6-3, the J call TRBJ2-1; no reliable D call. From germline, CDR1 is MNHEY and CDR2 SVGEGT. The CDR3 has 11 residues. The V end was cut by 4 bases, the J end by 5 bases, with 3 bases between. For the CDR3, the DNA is TGTGCCAGCAGTTCTAACAATGAGCAGTTCTTC. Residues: CASSSNNEQFF.

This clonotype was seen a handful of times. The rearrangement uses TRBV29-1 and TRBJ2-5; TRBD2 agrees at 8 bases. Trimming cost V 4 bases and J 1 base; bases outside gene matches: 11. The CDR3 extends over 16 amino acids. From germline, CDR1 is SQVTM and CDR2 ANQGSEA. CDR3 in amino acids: CSVAGGGSGVQETQYF. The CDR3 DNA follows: TGCAGCGTTGCCGGGGGGGGTAGCGGGGTCCAAGAGACCCAGTACTTC.